A single sample gave rise to the 24 T cell receptor beta chains below, sequenced in a study of CD8+CD57+ T cells in acquired aplastic anemia (dated by TCRdb to about 2018). Expansion of CD8+CD57+ cells had been shown by flow cytometry in the patients chosen for sequencing. The listed sequencing device is Illumina HiSeq 2000. TCR beta VDJ combination and CDR3 sequence profiling used genomic DNA as the template. Clones were called with MiXCR by TCRdb after fastp trimmed the public reads at Q25, and only in-frame beta chains were retained. Rows matching on CDR3 protein sequence are summarized as one entry with the most common DNA and genes. The sample table shows about 180,000 distinct CDR3 sequences, and about half are seen once. Under 15% of the sample is taken by the ten largest. The sample comprised sorted CD4+, CD8+, or CD8+CD57+ T cells (not recorded which) from PBMCs. The origin of the receptors is a human donor with aplastic anemia.

This chain uses TRBV2 with TRBJ1-5, with TRBD1 matching over 7 bases. The V gene's germline CDR1 is SNHLY and CDR2 FYNNEI. The junction had 1 base not matched to a gene; V was cut back by 1 base and J by 1 base. The CDR3 extends over 15 amino acids. Here the CDR3 DNA reads TGTGCCAGCAGTGAAGAGGGGGCAAGCAATCAGCCCCAGCATTTT. Translation gives CASSEEGASNQPQHF.

In regard to this clonotype: Being one base from a much bigger clone, this may be a read error. V and J are TRBV6-1 and TRBJ2-5, with a possible D match to TRBD2 (5 bases). Trimming shortened V by 2 bases and J by 9 bases, and 19 bases separated the two germline ends. The germline CDR1 and CDR2 sequences are MNHNS and SASEGT. The CDR3 length is 15 residues. The CDR3 DNA sequence: TGTGCCAGCAGTGAATCATGGGCTCAGGCGGAGGCCCAGTACTTC. This encodes CASSESWAQAEAQYF.

This clonotype came up a few times. The genes are TRBV7-2 and TRBJ1-5; perhaps TRBD1 as D (6 bases). CDR1 and CDR2 from the germline V gene are SGHTA and FQGNSA. This CDR3 contains 13 residues. V was shortened by 7 bases and J by 3 bases, with 10 bases between the two germline ends. Written as DNA, the CDR3 is TGTGCCAGCAATGGACAGCCCAATCAGCCCCAGCATTTT. Translating gives CASNGQPNQPQHF. Using reference TRBV7-2 and TRBJ1-5 for the parts outside the CDR3, the full variable domain is GAGVSQSPSNKVTEKGKDVELRCDPISGHTALYWYRQSLGQGLEFLIYFQGNSAPDKSGLPSDRFSAERTGGSVSTLTIQRTQQEDSAVYLCASNGQPNQPQHFGDGTRLSIL.

The chain uses TRBV5-5 and TRBJ1-2, with 8 nucleotides matching TRBD1. The CDR3 contains 13 residues. J gave up 5 bases and V 4 bases, and 4 bases lay outside the gene matches. From germline, CDR1 is SGHKS and CDR2 YYEKEE (reference sequence). Here the CDR3 DNA reads TGTGCCAGCAGCCACACAGGGGGGTATGGCTACACCTTC. It encodes CASSHTGGYGYTF.

The sample holds many counts of this clonotype. J is TRBJ2-5 and V is TRBV7-8; no reliable D call. With 4 bases removed from V and 4 bases from J, the gap between germline ends came to 16 bases. This CDR3 comprises 15 residues. The germline gives CDR1 SGHVS, CDR2 FQNEAQ. The CDR3 reads CASSSRPRWGETQYF. DNA for the CDR3: TGTGCCAGCAGCTCGCGACCCAGATGGGGAGAGACCCAGTACTTC. The full variable domain, completed using reference TRBV7-8 and TRBJ2-5, is GAGVSQSPRYKVAKRGQDVALRCDPISGHVSLFWYQQALGQGPEFLTYFQNEAQLDKSGLPSDRFFAERPEGSVSTLKIQRTQQEDSAVYLCASSSRPRWGETQYFGPGTRLLVL.

This clonotype was seen many times. The rearrangement joins TRBV2 to TRBJ1-3, with a tentative D call TRBD1 (5 bases). CDR1 is SNHLY and CDR2 is FYNNEI in the germline V gene. V lost 4 bases to trimming and J lost 0 bases, with 13 bases between them. The CDR3 loop spans 16 amino acids. The CDR3 here is CASSGGGTISGNTIYF. CDR3 nucleotide sequence: TGTGCCAGCAGTGGGGGGGGGACGATCTCTGGAAACACCATATATTTT. The whole variable domain, remainder taken from reference TRBV2 and TRBJ1-3, is EPEVTQTPSHQVTQMGQEVILRCVPISNHLYFYWYRQILGQKVEFLVSFYNNEISEKSEIFDDQFSVERPDGSNFTLKIRSTKLEDSAMYFCASSGGGTISGNTIYFGEGSWLTVV.

V usage is TRBV25-1 and J usage is TRBJ2-1, with D tentatively TRBD2 (5 bases). In germline, CDR1 is MGHDK, CDR2 SYGVNS. Trimming left V 8 bases short and J 1 base short, with 15 bases between. This CDR3 is built from 15 residues. The CDR3 DNA sequence: TGTGCCAGCGGCCAACCGGGATCTTCCTACAATGAGCAGTTCTTC. Translation gives CASGQPGSSYNEQFF.

This clonotype was observed at least ten times. This chain links TRBV9 with TRBJ2-5; 11 bases are a match to TRBD2. The CDR3 covers 19 residues. V lost 4 bases, J lost 6 bases, and 20 bases stayed unmatched. Germline V CDR1 and CDR2: SGDLS, YYNGEE. In DNA, the CDR3 is TGTGCCAGCAGCCCCATGCCACTAGCGGGGGACACCTTGGGAAAGACCCAGTACTTC. The encoded protein is CASSPMPLAGDTLGKTQYF.

This clonotype was picked up many times. The chain employs TRBV2 and TRBJ2-5; the D is unclear. Germline values: CDR1 SNHLY, CDR2 FYNNEI. Trimming pared 4 bases from V and 4 bases from J, leaving 10 bases between. This CDR3 has 13 residues. This CDR3 reads CASSGLRGETQYF. The DNA for the CDR3 is TGTGCCAGCAGTGGTCTGCGAGGAGAGACCCAGTACTTC.

This sequence joins TRBV7-9 and TRBJ2-2; 9 bases fit TRBD1. This CDR3 has 12 amino acids. Germline loops: CDR1 SEHNR, CDR2 FQNEAQ (reference sequence). The V segment lost 11 bases and the J segment 6 bases; nucleotides outside the gene matches: 4. The CDR3 DNA sequence: TGTGCCGTAAGACAGGGGGCCGGGGAGCTGTTTTTT. It encodes CAVRQGAGELFF.

The chain couples TRBV7-8 to TRBJ2-3; 12 bases are a match to TRBD2. After removal of 0 bases from V and 0 bases from J, the junction contained 1 base not matched to a gene. Looked up from germline, CDR1 is SGHVS and CDR2 is FQNEAQ. CDR3 length: 17 residues. The CDR3 DNA reads TGTGCCAGCAGCTTAGCGACTAGCGGGAGCAGCACAGATACGCAGTATTTT. Its translation: CASSLATSGSSTDTQYF.

This clonotype was seen repeatedly, ten times or more. V gene TRBV5-1 combines with J gene TRBJ2-7; TRBD2 matches 9 bases. After removal of 2 bases from V and 1 base from J, the junction contained 4 bases not matched to a gene. CDR3 length: 15 amino acids. CDR1 SGHRS and CDR2 YFSETQ come from the germline V gene. The chain's CDR3 is CASSFSGGQSYEQYF. Here the CDR3 DNA reads TGCGCCAGCAGCTTTAGCGGGGGACAATCCTACGAGCAGTACTTC.

This clonotype was seen many times. The chain links TRBV11-2 to TRBJ2-7; 11 bases align to TRBD2. The trim removed 4 bases at V and 2 bases at J, leaving 7 bases unmatched. The germline V gene encodes CDR1 SGHAT and CDR2 FQNNGV. CDR3 length: 16 residues. The CDR3 DNA sequence: TGTGCCAGCAGCTCCCAACTAGCGGGGGTAACCTACGAGCAGTACTTC. Its translation is CASSSQLAGVTYEQYF. Full variable domain (rest looked up from reference TRBV11-2 and TRBJ2-7): EAGVAQSPRYKIIEKRQSVAFWCNPISGHATLYWYQQILGQGPKLLIQFQNNGVVDDSQLPKDRFSAERLKGVDSTLKIQPAKLEDSAVYLCASSSQLAGVTYEQYFGPGTRLTVT.

This clonotype was counted only a few times. V is TRBV20-1 and J is TRBJ1-1; D unclear. Trimming shortened V by 6 bases and J by 1 base, and 15 bases separated the two germline ends. Looked up from germline, CDR1 is DFQATT and CDR2 is SNEGSKA (reference sequence). The CDR3 sequence is 14 residues long. Here the CDR3 reads CSAPVGGWNTEAFF. In DNA, the CDR3 is TGCAGTGCCCCCGTAGGTGGGTGGAACACTGAAGCTTTCTTT.

This chain links TRBV10-3 with TRBJ1-4, with D uncertain. Germline assignment: CDR1 ENHRY and CDR2 SYGVKD. The CDR3 is made up of 13 amino acids. V was pared by 3 bases and J by 5 bases, with 7 bases between. The CDR3 nucleotides read TGTGCCATCAGTGAATCGGGAAATGAAAAACTGTTTTTT. Protein product: CAISESGNEKLFF.

There are many counts of this clonotype. The chain has TRBV20-1 and TRBJ1-2; D possibly corresponds to TRBD1 (5 bases). The CDR3 has 11 amino acids. Per the germline V gene, CDR1 is DFQATT and CDR2 is SNEGSKA (reference sequence). Deletions cut 3 bases from V and 4 bases from J, with 6 bases between. Here the CDR3 reads CSASGGYGYTF. In DNA, the CDR3 is TGCAGTGCTAGCGGGGGCTATGGCTACACCTTC.

V gene TRBV7-9 combines with J gene TRBJ2-7; no firm D call. This CDR3 has 12 residues. Trimming shortened V by 5 bases and J by 7 bases, and 12 bases separated the two germline ends. CDR1 is SEHNR, CDR2 FQNEAQ, per germline (reference sequence). The CDR3 is CASSPDSFEQYF. The CDR3 DNA follows: TGTGCCAGCAGCCCCGACTCCTTTGAGCAGTACTTC. Based on the CDR3 plus reference TRBV7-9 and TRBJ2-7, the full variable domain is DTGVSQNPRHKITKRGQNVTFRCDPISEHNRLYWYRQTLGQGPEFLTYFQNEAQLEKSRLLSDRFSAERPKGSFSTLEIQRTEQGDSAMYLCASSPDSFEQYFGPGTRLTVT.

This sequence joins TRBV20-1 and TRBJ1-6; TRBD1 aligns across 8 bases. Germline CDR1 and CDR2: DFQATT and SNEGSKA (reference sequence). The CDR3 contains 15 residues. V lost 0 bases and J lost 7; bases outside the gene matches: 5. CDR3 in amino acids: CSAREGGQGNSPLHF. The CDR3 nucleotides are TGCAGTGCTAGAGAGGGCGGACAGGGCAATTCACCCCTCCACTTT.

Only a few counts were recorded for this clonotype. V usage is TRBV2 and J usage is TRBJ2-3, with a tentative D call TRBD2 (6 bases). Trimming removed 7 bases at V and 1 base at J, with 12 bases between. This CDR3 is 14 amino acids long. The germline CDR1 and CDR2 sequences are SNHLY and FYNNEI. This CDR3 reads CASTKTRRTDTQYF. CDR3 in DNA: TGTGCCAGCACTAAGACTAGGCGCACAGATACGCAGTATTTT.

This clonotype occurred once. This may arise from a read error, as a much more abundant clone is one base away. This sequence joins TRBV7-3 and TRBJ1-5; D is unclear. Germline V CDR1 and CDR2: SGHTA, FQGTGA. V was clipped by 6 bases and J by 5 bases, with 11 bases between them. The CDR3 length is 13 residues. CDR3 DNA sequence: TGTGCCAGCAGTTACAAACTTGATCAGCCCCAGCATTTT. Translating it yields CASSYKLDQPQHF.

Of note for this clonotype: This may arise from a read error, as a much more abundant clone is one base away. CDR3 DNA sequence: TGTGCCAGCAGCCTCGGGGCCAACACTGTAGCTTTCTTT. It encodes CASSLGANTVAFF. This chain connects TRBV7-9 to TRBJ1-1; TRBD1 is a possible D gene (5 bases). This CDR3 contains 13 residues. Germline CDR1 and CDR2: SEHNR and FQNEAQ (reference sequence).

This clonotype appeared a few times. The chain combines TRBV15 with TRBJ2-2; D call uncertain. CDR1 LNHNV and CDR2 YYDKDF come from the germline V gene (reference sequence). The V and J ends lost 0 bases and 1 base respectively, with 6 bases between them. This CDR3 is 15 amino acids long. The CDR3 DNA follows: TGTGCCACCAGCAGAGATTTGTGGAACACCGGGGAGCTGTTTTTT. Its protein product is CATSRDLWNTGELFF.

The chain uses TRBV10-3 and TRBJ2-7, with TRBD2 matching over 8 bases. V dropped 3 bases and J dropped 7; count of bases not matched to a gene: 17. Germline lookup yields CDR1 ENHRY and CDR2 SYGVKD. CDR3 length: 17 residues. CDR3 sequence: CAISEVGGGLRFREQYF. The CDR3 DNA reads TGTGCCATCAGTGAAGTGGGCGGGGGGCTGAGGTTTCGGGAGCAGTACTTC.

The chain uses TRBV24-1 and TRBJ2-3; 7 nucleotides line up with TRBD1. J was trimmed by 4 bases and V by 4 bases; bases with no gene match: 4. The CDR3 extends over 14 amino acids. Germline assignment: CDR1 KGHDR and CDR2 SFDVKD. The CDR3 region has the DNA TGTGCCACCAGTGACAGTACAGGGGCAGATACGCAGTATTTT. Residues: CATSDSTGADTQYF.